The clone carrying this T cell receptor (beta chain) was recorded a few times. No antigen is known for it. CDR3 length: 15 residues. With 5 bases removed from V and 5 bases from J, the gap between germline ends came to 18 bases. The germline V gene has CDR1 MNHGY and CDR2 SAAAGT. These data are taken from a study of T cells in localized non-small cell lung cancer. Using immunoSEQ multiplex PCR, the repertoire was profiled, and TCRdb retains in-frame clones only, with some absent. Here the sample spans about 4,400 clones, more than 20% being singletons. Study results and limitations: The study found T cell clonality highest in uninvolved adjacent lung, above tumor. Blood T cell density predicted longer survival; adjacent-lung clonality, shorter. Detection in adjacent lung was observed for a median approximately 52 of the top 100 tumor clones.

The source was lung tumor tissue, collected before any cancer treatment. This sequence was found in a female donor over 55 with stage I lung adenocarcinoma. The chain links TRBV6-8 to TRBJ1-2, with D possibly matching TRBD1 (6 bases). The CDR3 coding sequence is TGTGCCAGCAGTCCTGGGACATCTAAGCGGTATGGCTACACCTTC. It codes for CASSPGTSKRYGYTF.